This T cell receptor (beta chain) emerged from a study of T cells after yellow fever vaccination. General study findings and limits: Re-detected after boosting: most primary clones, about 95% of CD4 and about 89% of CD8. Peaking on day 5 versus 15, the secondary response was faster but weaker. The bulk population could contribute abundant contaminating clonotypes to FACS-sorted repertoires.

TCRdb reanalysed the 5' RACE reads using MiXCR and keeps one entry per CDR3 protein. The sample contains about 510,000 distinct CDR3 sequences, 21% of which appear only once. A remark on this clonotype: As yet, its antigen is unknown.

The CDR3 consists of 15 residues. The germline gives CDR1 LGHDT, CDR2 YNNKEL (reference sequence). The V end lost 1 base, the J end lost 3 bases, and 13 bases lay between the germline ends. The sample was PBMCs, taken about 20 days after the first yellow fever vaccination. The sequence came from a man between 18 and 29 years old who received the YFV17D yellow fever vaccine. The V call is TRBV3-1, the J call TRBJ2-7; D not certain. CDR3 in amino acids: CASSQGPRRIYEQYV. CDR3 DNA: TGTGCCAGCAGCCAAGGGCCACGGCGAATCTACGAGCAGTACGTC.